This is a list of T cell receptor beta chains from one sample in a study of T cell repertoires in cytomegalovirus infection. Using its own MiXCR run on the reads, TCRdb lists one record per CDR3 protein. Found here are under 150,000 distinct CDR3 sequences, roughly 9% of them singletons; the top ten hold roughly 9.1%. The sequenced sample was PBMCs. These receptors were taken from a human donor in good health (CMV status not recorded). Some clones in this sample may be carry-over from other donors' samples. CDR3s leave out the opening cysteine and the closing phenylalanine or tryptophan. The D gene is left open where the match is weak.

v_gene	j_gene	d_gene	CDR3aa
TRBV19	TRBJ1-3	NA	ASKSSRHTIY
TRBV7-2	TRBJ2-7	NA	ASSLERPGKNRGYEQY
TRBV20-1	TRBJ2-5	NA	SATPLAIQETQY
TRBV5-1	TRBJ2-7	TRBD2	ASSLVAGGLREQY
TRBV29-1	TRBJ2-3	NA	STNLQADTQY
TRBV27	TRBJ2-1	NA	ASSFSEDEQF
TRBV7-2	TRBJ1-2	NA	ASSLALGQVDNYGYT
TRBV2	TRBJ1-1	NA	ASRQDSQGGAF
TRBV12-3/TRBV12-4	TRBJ1-1	NA	ASSPGHAEAF
TRBV7-2	TRBJ2-1	NA	ASRHNEQF
TRBV7-2	TRBJ2-1	NA	ASSLYRGGSYNEQF
TRBV12-3/TRBV12-4	TRBJ1-2	NA	ASSLPGTSGYT
TRBV7-2	TRBJ1-2	NA	ASSSDVNYGYT
TRBV7-6	TRBJ2-7	NA	ASSLGLSYEQY
TRBV7-9	TRBJ2-1	NA	ASSSSQSPAEQF
TRBV2	TRBJ2-7	TRBD1	ASSKDRGTYEQY
TRBV13	TRBJ2-7	NA	ASRPTGLPYEQY
TRBV20-1	TRBJ2-1	TRBD1	SAEQGANEQF
TRBV11-3	TRBJ2-2	NA	ASSPRRRGTGELF
TRBV29-1	TRBJ1-2	NA	SVGQVGNYGYT
TRBV19	TRBJ1-1	NA	ASSIEGRSNTEAF
TRBV7-3	TRBJ1-2	TRBD1	ASSSGQGGYGYT
TRBV5-6	TRBJ1-2	NA	ASSDGPHYNYGYT
TRBV7-3	TRBJ2-1	TRBD1	ASSLDRGVNNEQF
TRBV28	TRBJ1-1	NA	ASRRGEAF
TRBV2	TRBJ2-1	TRBD2	ASSEVVGTSMNDEQF
TRBV7-2	TRBJ2-4	NA	ASSSRGGLNIQY
TRBV20-1	TRBJ1-5	NA	SARDSQPQH
TRBV28	TRBJ1-5	NA	ASSQEDQPQH